Listed below are T cell receptor beta chains from one sample, sequenced in a study of cytomegalovirus exposure and HLA in healthy donors. Method: immunoSEQ multiplex PCR; TCRdb's copy keeps in-frame clones and lacks some. The sample includes under 200,000 clones, 70% to 80% seen only once; the top ten take roughly 4.2%. Sequencing was carried out using PBMCs. These TCRs come from a man in his forties in good health and CMV-seronegative. The CDR3 runs from the conserved cysteine through the conserved F or W. The D gene is left open where the match is weak. Not every row has a clone size; where given, it reads once, few, many or a size class.

j_call | v_call | d_call | clone_size | cdr3_aa | cdr3_nt
TRBJ2-7 | TRBV6-5 | . | once | CASSYSPGSHEQYF | TGTGCCAGCAGTTACTCTCCAGGGTCCCACGAGCAGTACTTC
TRBJ2-5 | TRBV5-6 | TRBD1 | . | CASSLRGRIGETQYF | TGTGCCAGCAGCTTAAGGGGGCGCATAGGGGAGACCCAGTACTTC
TRBJ1-6 | TRBV5-6 | TRBD1 | . | CASSLRQGQVSPLHF | TGTGCCAGCAGCTTGAGACAGGGGCAGGTTTCACCCCTCCACTTT
TRBJ1-3 | TRBV9 | TRBD1 | . | CASSVSGTASGNTIYF | TGTGCCAGCAGCGTTTCCGGGACAGCCTCTGGAAACACCATATATTTT
TRBJ1-2 | TRBV13 | . | . | CASSQQPPRGGYTF | TGTGCCAGCAGCCAACAACCCCCCCGGGGGGGCTACACCTTC
TRBJ1-5 | TRBV7-9 | TRBD1 | . | CASSSGQINQPQHF | TGTGCCAGCAGCTCGGGACAGATCAATCAGCCCCAGCATTTT
TRBJ2-7 | TRBV10-3 | TRBD2 | . | CAIRKRGANSYEQYF | TGTGCCATCAGAAAGCGGGGGGCCAACTCCTACGAGCAGTACTTC
TRBJ1-4 | TRBV19 | TRBD1 | . | CASSLLQGTALNEKLFF | TGTGCCAGTAGTCTCCTCCAAGGGACAGCCCTTAATGAAAAACTGTTTTTT
TRBJ1-6 | TRBV6-5 | TRBD1 | . | CASSEDRGNSPLHF | TGTGCCAGCAGTGAAGACAGGGGGAATTCACCCCTCCACTTT
TRBJ1-6 | TRBV7-3 | TRBD1 | . | CASSKGQDNSPLHF | TGTGCCAGCAGCAAGGGACAGGATAATTCACCCCTCCACTTT
TRBJ2-7 | TRBV25-1 | TRBD1 | once | CASSDRGNLRNEQYF | TGTGCCAGCAGTGACAGGGGGAATTTAAGGAACGAGCAGTACTTC
TRBJ2-7 | TRBV28 | TRBD1 | few | CASTTYLDRSSYEQYF | TGTGCCAGCACCACTTATTTGGACAGGAGTTCCTACGAGCAGTACTTC
TRBJ2-7 | TRBV2 | . | . | CASSSGYPSYEQYF | TGTGCCAGCAGTTCAGGTTACCCCTCCTACGAGCAGTACTTC
TRBJ2-1 | TRBV7-2 | TRBD2 | . | CASSRMLAGGIEQFF | TGTGCCAGCAGCCGTATGCTAGCGGGGGGGATTGAGCAGTTCTTC
TRBJ1-5 | TRBV4-1 | . | . | CASSQYGDRPQHF | TGCGCCAGCAGCCAATACGGAGACCGACCCCAGCATTTT
TRBJ1-4 | TRBV7-6 | TRBD1 | few | CASSLGGTENEKLFF | TGTGCCAGCAGCTTAGGAGGGACAGAAAATGAAAAACTGTTTTTT
TRBJ1-6 | TRBV6-1 | TRBD1 | . | CASSGSGQKQDHHF | TGTGCCAGCAGTGGATCGGGACAGAAGCAAGATCACCACTTT
TRBJ1-5 | TRBV19 | TRBD1 | . | CASTQGQGAVKPQHF | TGTGCCAGTACTCAGGGACAGGGGGCCGTAAAACCCCAGCATTTT
TRBJ2-7 | TRBV5-6 | . | . | CASSFVQGLTEQYF | TGTGCCAGCAGCTTCGTTCAGGGGTTGACCGAGCAGTACTTC
TRBJ1-3 | TRBV27 | TRBD1 | . | CASSRDSNRNTIYF | TGTGCCAGCAGTCGGGACAGCAATCGAAACACCATATATTTT
TRBJ2-5 | TRBV12-5 | TRBD2 | once | CASGMSGGGETQYF | TGTGCTAGTGGGATGAGCGGGGGAGGTGAGACCCAGTACTTC
TRBJ1-2 | TRBV27 | . | few | CASSTARAGYTF | TGTGCCAGCAGCACCGCCAGGGCGGGCTACACCTTC
TRBJ2-1 | TRBV9 | . | . | CASSLTRVGYNEQFF | TGTGCCAGCAGCTTAACCAGGGTGGGATACAATGAGCAGTTCTTC
TRBJ2-1 | TRBV15 | TRBD1 | few | CATSGAGQGENEQFF | TGTGCCACCAGTGGGGCGGGACAGGGAGAGAATGAGCAGTTCTTC
TRBJ1-2 | TRBV19 | . | . | CASSISATLSWGATF | TGTGCCAGTAGTATTTCAGCCACTCTTAGCTGGGGAGCAACCTTC
TRBJ1-2 | TRBV5-8 | . | . | CASEEFDRQNYGYTF | TGTGCCAGCGAAGAATTTGACAGACAAAACTATGGCTACACCTTC
TRBJ1-3 | TRBV2 | . | . | CASTYISGNTIYF | TGTGCCAGCACTTATATCTCTGGAAACACCATATATTTT
TRBJ1-2 | TRBV30 | . | . | CAWMDSYYGYTF | TGTGCCTGGATGGACAGTTACTATGGCTACACCTTC
TRBJ1-2 | TRBV28 | . | . | CASSFRSGYTF | TGTGCCAGCAGTTTTAGGAGCGGCTACACCTTC
TRBJ2-3 | TRBV4-1 | TRBD1 | . | CASSQETRTGGADTQYF | TGCGCCAGCAGCCAAGAAACTAGGACAGGGGGCGCAGATACGCAGTATTTT
TRBJ2-4 | TRBV6-5 | TRBD1 | . | CASSLDRDVQYF | TGTGCCAGCAGTTTAGACAGGGACGTTCAGTACTTC
TRBJ2-7 | TRBV6-1 | TRBD1 | . | CASSDGGGTGTYEQYF | TGTGCCAGCAGTGATGGAGGGGGGACAGGGACCTACGAGCAGTACTTC
TRBJ1-3 | TRBV6-6 | . | . | CASSAPGTGNTIYF | TGTGCCAGCAGTGCCCCAGGGACTGGAAACACCATATATTTT
TRBJ1-2 | TRBV19 | . | . | CASRRGLYGYTF | TGTGCCAGTAGGCGGGGTCTCTATGGCTACACCTTC
TRBJ2-2 | TRBV6-5 | . | . | CASSYHTGELFF | TGTGCCAGCAGTTATCATACCGGGGAGCTGTTTTTT
TRBJ1-4 | TRBV4-3 | . | . | CASSQDMGRDEKLFF | TGCGCCAGCAGCCAAGATATGGGGAGGGATGAAAAACTGTTTTTT
TRBJ2-2 | TRBV7-9 | . | . | CASSPILGTGELFF | TGTGCCAGCAGCCCGATCCTAGGAACCGGGGAGCTGTTTTTT
TRBJ2-3 | TRBV30 | TRBD2 | . | CAWSGGLQEQYF | TGTGCCTGGAGTGGGGGACTACAAGAGCAGTATTTT
TRBJ2-3 | TRBV5-4 | . | . | CASSLAEGQYF | TGTGCCAGCAGCTTGGCGGAGGGGCAGTATTTT
TRBJ2-1 | TRBV5-8 | . | once | CASSLGSRSSYNEQFF | TGTGCCAGCAGCTTGGGGTCCCGGAGCTCCTACAATGAGCAGTTCTTC
TRBJ2-1 | TRBV27 | . | . | CASSYGQYNEQFF | TGTGCCAGCAGTTACGGACAGTACAATGAGCAGTTCTTC
TRBJ2-3 | TRBV6-1 | . | . | CASSEWGVGQYF | TGTGCCAGCAGTGAATGGGGAGTCGGGCAGTATTTT
TRBJ2-7 | TRBV2 | . | . | CASAGLPGTTYEQYF | TGTGCCAGCGCTGGACTTCCGGGAACGACCTACGAGCAGTACTTC
TRBJ1-4 | TRBV18 | . | . | CASSPSTPSGNEKLFF | TGTGCCAGCTCACCATCGACTCCTTCGGGTAATGAAAAACTGTTTTTT
TRBJ2-5 | TRBV6-6 | . | . | CASSMSETQYF | TGTGCCAGCAGTATGTCGGAGACCCAGTACTTC
TRBJ2-6 | TRBV18 | . | . | CASSPLQGLAVLTF | TGTGCCAGCTCACCACTTCAGGGACTGGCCGTCCTGACTTTC
TRBJ1-1 | TRBV27 | TRBD1 | . | CASRTTSTGGGEAFF | TGTGCCAGCAGGACTACCTCGACAGGGGGCGGTGAAGCTTTCTTT
TRBJ2-7 | TRBV5-5 | TRBD1 | . | CASSYDRAVYEQYF | TGTGCCAGCAGTTACGACAGGGCGGTCTACGAGCAGTACTTC